The clone carrying this T cell receptor beta chain was counted a single time. In the source study's methods: The assay estimated nucleated cells by amplifying reference gene primers. TCRdb keeps only in-frame clones here, not all; method: immunoSEQ multiplex PCR. V and J calls and clone size are given by that table; D and trimming were obtained from the DNA. The repertoire holds some 80,000 clones, with roughly nine tenths as singletons. J gave up 2 bases and V 3 bases, and 3 bases lay outside the gene matches. Germline V gene lookup returns CDR1 SGHRS and CDR2 YFSETQ. The CDR3 runs to 15 residues. The data derive from a study of blood T cell repertoires in COVID-19. Overall study context: COVID-19 samples, acute and convalescent, were from the United States, Italy and Spain. From T cells, B-cell-depleted T cells, or PBMCs came the material, which was cDNA or gDNA.

The sequenced material came from peripheral blood. The genes are TRBV5-1 and TRBJ2-7, with 12 bases lining up with TRBD1. The TCR sequence derives from a human donor in a cohort sampled during active COVID-19. The CDR3 coding sequence is TGCGCCAGCAGCTGGGGACAGGGGGCCCCCTACGAGCAGTACTTC. Its translation: CASSWGQGAPYEQYF.